This T cell receptor beta chain was profiled in a study of early T cells in non-severe SARS-CoV-2 infection. Germline CDR1 and CDR2: LNHDA and SQIVND (reference sequence). Trimming took 1 base from V and 6 from J, leaving 13 bases between them. CDR3 length equals 14 residues. A single record per CDR3 protein comes from TCRdb applying MiXCR to the 5' RACE reads. This table has tens of thousands of distinct CDR3 sequences, about 4.5% appearing once. This clonotype was counted many times. Sequencing was performed on whole blood, taken at baseline. The receptor comes from an adult who was a healthcare worker with PCR-confirmed SARS-CoV-2 infection or an uninfected control (not recorded which). The chain combines TRBV19 with TRBJ2-7; D gene ambiguous. The CDR3 loop is CASSIVLGASEQYF. For the CDR3, the DNA is TGTGCCAGTAGTATAGTTCTGGGCGCCTCCGAGCAGTACTTC.